One and the same sample provided the 19 T cell receptor beta chains below, sequenced in a study of shared clonotypes between healthy human individuals (TCRdb year 2020). The library was made by the immunoSEQ multiplex PCR assay. The table comes from immuneACCESS by way of TCRdb, which keeps in-frame sequences with V and J called. Part of the clones is missing from these tables; in studies checked, under half for an unresolved V gene and the rest for unknown reasons. The sample data list about 110,000 clones, and 68% of these were observed just once. Approximately 25% of the sample comes from the top ten. The sequenced material came from memory CD8+ T cells sorted from blood. This specimen's cell subset or site label, per the study, means: CD45RO+ cells pooled with CCR7-negative TemRA cells. Receptors were obtained from a young woman in good health.

The chain couples TRBV9 to TRBJ2-7, with 9 nucleotides matching TRBD1. Germline-derived CDR1 and CDR2 are SGDLS and YYNGEE. CDR3 length: 15 residues. Trimming at V came to 0 bases and at J to 5 bases, leaving 6 bases not matched to a gene. The CDR3 DNA reads TGTGCCAGCAGCGTAGGAGGGACAGGGCACGACGAGCAGTACTTC. Its translation is CASSVGGTGHDEQYF.

This clone was detected only once. This rearrangement joins TRBV7-9 to TRBJ2-5; maybe TRBD1 (6 bases). The CDR3 covers 13 residues. V dropped 5 bases and J dropped 11 bases, with 18 bases sitting between them. Germline values: CDR1 SEHNR, CDR2 FQNEAQ (reference sequence). CDR3 in DNA: TGTGCCAGCAGCCCCCAGGGGCAAGTGGGGCAGTACTTC. Translation gives CASSPQGQVGQYF.

A single count supports this clone. This CDR3 is CASRNSGGGDTEAFF. The DNA of the CDR3 is TGTGCCAGCAGAAACTCAGGGGGCGGTGACACTGAAGCTTTCTTT. The V call is TRBV7-6, the J call TRBJ1-1, with 8 bases fitting TRBD1. The CDR3 contains 15 residues. With 6 bases clipped from V and 3 bases from J, the junction kept 9 bases outside the gene matches. Germline lookup yields CDR1 SGHVS and CDR2 FNYEAQ.

This clone was observed a single time. A far larger clone is only one base removed, so a read error is likely. The V call is TRBV6-4, the J call TRBJ2-1; D possibly corresponds to TRBD2 (6 bases). Germline V gene sequence: CDR1 MRHNA, CDR2 SNTAGT. There are 15 residues in the CDR3. Trimming removed 2 bases at V and 6 bases at J, with 14 bases between. CDR3 sequence reads: CASSDIAESGNEQFF. As DNA, the CDR3 is TGTGCCAGCAGTGACATAGCGGAATCAGGCAATGAGCAGTTCTTC.

This clone has just a few counts. The rearrangement links TRBV14 to TRBJ1-1, with D possibly TRBD1 on 5 matching bases. The germline V and J ends were trimmed by 4 bases and 2 bases, with 14 bases remaining between them. This CDR3 has 15 residues. CDR1 and CDR2 (germline): SGHDN, FVKESK. CDR3 in amino acids: CASSLTRGINTEAFF. The CDR3, as DNA: TGTGCCAGCAGCCTTACGAGGGGAATCAACACTGAAGCTTTCTTT.

V and J are TRBV30 and TRBJ1-1, with D maybe TRBD1 (6 bases). Germline assignment: CDR1 GTSNPN and CDR2 SVGIG (reference sequence). Trimming pared 5 bases from V and 5 bases from J, leaving 12 bases between. This CDR3 is 12 amino acids long. The CDR3 sequence: CAWEGHITEAFF. In DNA, the CDR3 is TGTGCCTGGGAGGGACATATAACTGAAGCTTTCTTT.

The chain couples TRBV10-2 to TRBJ2-7; D is perhaps TRBD1 (6 bases). The V and J ends lost 3 bases and 3 bases respectively, with 9 bases between them. Germline-derived CDR1 and CDR2 are WSHSY and SAAADI. The CDR3 sequence is 13 residues long. As DNA, the CDR3 is TGCGCCAGCAGTGACGGCAGGGGCTACGAGCAGTACTTC. Translating it yields CASSDGRGYEQYF.

The chain has TRBV27 and TRBJ2-1; D is possibly TRBD1 (5 bases). CDR1 and CDR2 from the germline V gene are MNHEY and SMNVEV (reference sequence). Trimming stripped 4 bases from V and 0 bases from J, with 10 bases between. The length of the CDR3 is 15 residues. This CDR3 is CASSWGLVSYNEQFF. Here the CDR3 DNA reads TGTGCCAGCAGTTGGGGCCTGGTCTCCTACAATGAGCAGTTCTTC.

Concerning this clone itself: A read error may account for a junction end that differs from germline. The chain links TRBV5-4 to TRBJ2-7; TRBD2 agrees at 7 bases. The germline CDR1 and CDR2 sequences are SGHNT and YYREEE (reference sequence). The CDR3 runs to 10 residues. The chain's CDR3 is CASSPATGGF. In DNA form, the CDR3 reads TGTGCCAGCAGCCCCGCAACGGGAGGTTTC. Based on the CDR3 plus reference TRBV5-4 and TRBJ2-7, the full variable domain is ETGVTQSPTHLIKTRGQQVTLRCSSQSGHNTVSWYQQALGQGPQFIFQYYREEENGRGNFPPRFSGLQFPNYSSELNVNALELDDSALYLCASSPATGGFGPGTRLTVT.

The J gene is TRBJ2-5, the V gene TRBV25-1; TRBD2 matches at 12 bases. This CDR3 contains 17 residues. Germline loops: CDR1 MGHDK, CDR2 SYGVNS. V shed 3 bases and J 4 bases; nucleotides not matched to a gene: 9. The CDR3 reads CASSDSRLAGVLETQYF. DNA for the CDR3: TGTGCCAGCAGTGACTCCAGACTAGCGGGAGTGTTAGAGACCCAGTACTTC.

The V call is TRBV7-9, the J call TRBJ2-1, with D uncertain. The V end lost 1 base, the J end lost 8 bases, and 15 bases lay between the germline ends. The germline V gene has CDR1 SEHNR and CDR2 FQNEAQ (reference sequence). The CDR3 is made up of 15 amino acids. The chain's CDR3 is CASSLGLAVWDEQFF. CDR3 DNA: TGTGCCAGCAGCTTAGGTCTGGCGGTTTGGGATGAGCAGTTCTTC.

The chain employs TRBV6-1 and TRBJ1-2, with 7 bases lining up with TRBD1. Losses at the gene ends were 5 bases for V and 6 bases for J; bases not matched to a gene: 9. The CDR3 sequence is 14 residues long. The germline gives CDR1 MNHNS, CDR2 SASEGT. The CDR3 spells CASSTQGGAHGYTF. The CDR3 DNA reads TGTGCCAGCAGTACCCAGGGGGGGGCGCATGGCTACACCTTC.

CDR3 loop: CASSIGPRDSGRTRWEQFF. CDR3 nucleotide sequence: TGTGCCAGTAGTATAGGCCCGAGAGATAGCGGGAGGACTCGCTGGGAGCAGTTCTTC. The chain uses TRBV19 and TRBJ2-1, with 10 bases aligning to TRBD2. The junction had 19 bases not matched to a gene; V was cut back by 1 base and J by 10 bases. Germline assignment: CDR1 LNHDA and CDR2 SQIVND (reference sequence). CDR3 length equals 19 residues.

V gene TRBV7-9 combines with J gene TRBJ2-6; 7 bases are a match to TRBD1. In germline, CDR1 is SEHNR, CDR2 FQNEAQ (reference sequence). The CDR3 has 18 residues. The V segment lost 5 bases and the J segment 3 bases; nucleotides outside the gene matches: 13. CDR3 amino acids: CASSTRTGQRIGANVLTF. The DNA for the CDR3 is TGTGCCAGCAGCACAAGGACAGGACAGAGGATTGGGGCCAACGTCCTGACTTTC.

As DNA, the CDR3 is TGTGCCAGCACTATTGAGAGCGGGATGGCTTCTGGAGAGCAGTTCTTC. Amino acids: CASTIESGMASGEQFF. The rearrangement uses TRBV7-9 and TRBJ2-1; 7 bases map to TRBD2. This CDR3 is built from 16 residues. Germline loops: CDR1 SEHNR, CDR2 FQNEAQ (reference sequence). Unmatched junction bases numbered 19, after V lost 7 bases and J lost 10 bases.

This clone has more than one count but fewer than ten. V gene TRBV7-2 combines with J gene TRBJ2-3; 7 nucleotides line up with TRBD2. V shed 5 bases and J 3 bases; nucleotides not matched to a gene: 8. This CDR3 has 15 residues. The V gene's germline CDR1 is SGHTA and CDR2 FQGNSA. The CDR3 coding sequence is TGTGCCAGCAGCGTTAGGGCTAGCGGAACAGATACGCAGTATTTT. The encoded protein is CASSVRASGTDTQYF.

This clone was found many times. The V gene is TRBV7-9, the J gene TRBJ1-1; 9 bases align to TRBD1. The CDR3 is 16 residues long. Germline V gene sequence: CDR1 SEHNR, CDR2 FQNEAQ (reference sequence). V lost 3 bases to trimming and J lost 5 bases; unmatched junction nucleotides: 10. CDR3 sequence: CASSFRRDRERTEAFF. The CDR3 coding sequence is TGTGCCAGCAGCTTTAGGCGGGACAGGGAGAGAACTGAAGCTTTCTTT.

The V gene is TRBV5-6, the J gene TRBJ2-2; TRBD2 agrees at 10 bases. After removal of 4 bases from V and 0 bases from J, the junction contained 9 bases not matched to a gene. The CDR3 totals 18 residues. Germline V gives CDR1 SGHDT, CDR2 YYEEEE. CDR3 coding DNA: TGTGCCAGCAGCGGAACCGGGACTAGCGCCGCGAACACCGGGGAGCTGTTTTTT. Its translation: CASSGTGTSAANTGELFF.

The J gene is TRBJ2-1, the V gene TRBV11-2; D gene uncertain. Germline V CDR1 and CDR2: SGHAT, FQNNGV. CDR3 length: 12 amino acids. Trimming removed 2 bases from V and 7 bases from J, with 6 bases in between. The CDR3 here is CASSLFRNEQFF. The CDR3 DNA reads as TGTGCCAGCAGCTTATTCCGGAATGAGCAGTTCTTC.